These T cell receptor beta chains were read from a single sample in a study of response to subunit inactivated influenza vaccine. TCRdb processed the RT-PCR reads anew with MiXCR; each CDR3 protein has one entry. Among approximately 700,000 distinct CDR3 sequences listed, approximately 14% were seen once. The starting material was PBMCs from blood, obtained 14 to 15 days before vaccination. All receptors derive from a middle-aged man who received an inactivated influenza vaccine. Each CDR3 is given with its conserved first and last residue. D genes are given only for firm matches. Clone sizes are given selectively: once, few, many, or a class where the clone is expanded.

abundance: few
j_gene: TRBJ2-1
d_gene: -
v_gene: TRBV15
CDR3nt: TGTGCCACCAGCAGCACGAGCCGGGCTTACTACAATGAGCAGTTCTTC
CDR3aa: CATSSTSRAYYNEQFF

abundance: -
j_gene: TRBJ2-6
d_gene: TRBD1
v_gene: TRBV28
CDR3nt: TGTGCCAGCAGTTTACGTCCCCCCAGGGGGTCTGGGGCCAACGTCCTGACTTTC
CDR3aa: CASSLRPPRGSGANVLTF

abundance: few
j_gene: TRBJ2-2
d_gene: -
v_gene: TRBV3-1
CDR3nt: TGTGCCACCAAAGGTCCCGAGAACACCGGGGAGCTGTTTTTT
CDR3aa: CATKGPENTGELFF

abundance: many
j_gene: TRBJ1-3
d_gene: -
v_gene: TRBV7-2
CDR3nt: TGTGCCAGCAGCTTAGCTGCAGACTCTGGAAACACCATATATTTT
CDR3aa: CASSLAADSGNTIYF

abundance: many
j_gene: TRBJ2-1
d_gene: -
v_gene: TRBV5-5
CDR3nt: TGTGCCAGCACCTTGACGGGACAACCACTCAATGAGCAGTTCTTC
CDR3aa: CASTLTGQPLNEQFF

abundance: few
j_gene: TRBJ2-2
d_gene: -
v_gene: TRBV27
CDR3nt: TGTGCCAGCAGTCCCATGGTGAACACCGGGGAGCTGTTTTTT
CDR3aa: CASSPMVNTGELFF

abundance: few
j_gene: TRBJ1-3
d_gene: TRBD1
v_gene: TRBV5-1
CDR3nt: TGCGCCAGCAGCGGGACAGGGAGCTCTGGAAACACCATATATTTT
CDR3aa: CASSGTGSSGNTIYF

abundance: many
j_gene: TRBJ2-1
d_gene: TRBD1
v_gene: TRBV6-1
CDR3nt: TGTGCCAGCAGTCCGGGACAGGGGGCGAATGAGCAGTTCTTC
CDR3aa: CASSPGQGANEQFF

abundance: -
j_gene: TRBJ2-5
d_gene: -
v_gene: TRBV20-1
CDR3nt: TGCAGTGCCGAGTCCAGGAACCTAGAGACCCAGTACTTC
CDR3aa: CSAESRNLETQYF

abundance: -
j_gene: TRBJ2-3
d_gene: -
v_gene: TRBV7-2
CDR3nt: TGTGCCAGCAGCTTAGATGGGGGGATCGGCGCAGATACGCAGTATTTT
CDR3aa: CASSLDGGIGADTQYF

abundance: few
j_gene: TRBJ2-5
d_gene: -
v_gene: TRBV28
CDR3nt: TGTGCCAGCAGTCCGCCGGGGCCCCGACTCGAAGAGACCCAGTACTTC
CDR3aa: CASSPPGPRLEETQYF

abundance: -
j_gene: TRBJ1-6
d_gene: -
v_gene: TRBV28
CDR3nt: TGTGCCAGCAGAGGTTTGGAAGGAAATTCACCCCTCCACTTT
CDR3aa: CASRGLEGNSPLHF

abundance: few
j_gene: TRBJ1-2
d_gene: -
v_gene: TRBV5-5
CDR3nt: TGTGCCAGCAGCTTGGATGGTTCGGGCAGGTTCAATGGCTACACCTTC
CDR3aa: CASSLDGSGRFNGYTF

abundance: few
j_gene: TRBJ1-4
d_gene: -
v_gene: TRBV7-2
CDR3nt: TGTGCCAGCAGCTCCCAAAGAGGGGGTCGGACTAATGAAAAACTGTTTTTT
CDR3aa: CASSSQRGGRTNEKLFF

abundance: few
j_gene: TRBJ2-6
d_gene: TRBD2
v_gene: TRBV4-3
CDR3nt: TGCGCCAGCAGCCAAGTGTGGCGGGAGGCCTCTGGGGCCAACGTCCTGACTTTC
CDR3aa: CASSQVWREASGANVLTF

abundance: -
j_gene: TRBJ2-3
d_gene: TRBD1
v_gene: TRBV12-3/TRBV12-4
CDR3nt: TGTGCCAGCAGTTTCACGACAGGGGGCCCAGATACGCAGTATTTT
CDR3aa: CASSFTTGGPDTQYF

abundance: many
j_gene: TRBJ1-4
d_gene: -
v_gene: TRBV29-1
CDR3nt: TGCAGCGGGTCGGGGGGGGATGAAAAACTGTTTTTT
CDR3aa: CSGSGGDEKLFF

abundance: few
j_gene: TRBJ2-3
d_gene: -
v_gene: TRBV7-2
CDR3nt: TGTGCCAGCAGCTGGGGACCAGGAACAGATACGCAGTATTTT
CDR3aa: CASSWGPGTDTQYF

abundance: many
j_gene: TRBJ2-7
d_gene: -
v_gene: TRBV6-2/TRBV6-3
CDR3nt: TGTGCCAGCAGTTACTACGGGGGCGCCTACGAGCAGTACTTC
CDR3aa: CASSYYGGAYEQYF

abundance: few
j_gene: TRBJ2-5
d_gene: -
v_gene: TRBV29-1
CDR3nt: TGCAGCGTTGAAGCTGGGTCCGAACAAGAGACCCAGTACTTC
CDR3aa: CSVEAGSEQETQYF

abundance: -
j_gene: TRBJ2-3
d_gene: TRBD2
v_gene: TRBV6-2/TRBV6-3
CDR3nt: TGTGCCAGCAGAGAGACTAGCGGGAGTGGGGATACGCAGTATTTT
CDR3aa: CASRETSGSGDTQYF

abundance: many
j_gene: TRBJ2-1
d_gene: -
v_gene: TRBV28
CDR3nt: TGTGCCAGCAGTCTACAGGGGAGGTCGAGAAATGAGCAGTTCTTC
CDR3aa: CASSLQGRSRNEQFF

abundance: -
j_gene: TRBJ2-1
d_gene: TRBD1
v_gene: TRBV5-5
CDR3nt: TGTGCCAGCAGCTTGACGGGGGGACAGGGCTACAATGAGCAGTTCTTC
CDR3aa: CASSLTGGQGYNEQFF

abundance: -
j_gene: TRBJ2-5
d_gene: -
v_gene: TRBV28
CDR3nt: TGTGCCAGCAGTTTACAGGGGACTGCGCAAGAGACCCAGTACTTC
CDR3aa: CASSLQGTAQETQYF

abundance: -
j_gene: TRBJ1-1
d_gene: -
v_gene: TRBV20-1
CDR3nt: TGCAGTGCTAGAGATCCCTTTAAGATGAACACTGAAGCTTTCTTT
CDR3aa: CSARDPFKMNTEAFF

abundance: few
j_gene: TRBJ2-2
d_gene: -
v_gene: TRBV6-1
CDR3nt: TGTGCCAGCAGTGGCGGGATCGACACCGGGGAGCTGTTTTTT
CDR3aa: CASSGGIDTGELFF

abundance: -
j_gene: TRBJ2-3
d_gene: -
v_gene: TRBV7-9
CDR3nt: TGTGCCAGCAGCTTAGCGGCATCAGGGGATACGCAGTATTTT
CDR3aa: CASSLAASGDTQYF

abundance: -
j_gene: TRBJ2-2
d_gene: -
v_gene: TRBV28
CDR3nt: TGTGCCAGCAGCCTAAAACATGGGAGCACCGGGGAGCTGTTTTTT
CDR3aa: CASSLKHGSTGELFF

abundance: once
j_gene: TRBJ2-7
d_gene: TRBD1
v_gene: TRBV20-1
CDR3nt: TGCAGTGCTAGGTCAAGACAGGGGAGTCGGGACGAGCAGTACTTC
CDR3aa: CSARSRQGSRDEQYF

abundance: few
j_gene: TRBJ2-2
d_gene: -
v_gene: TRBV6-5
CDR3nt: TGTGCCAGCAGTTACCCGCAGCAGGGACCTACCGGGGAGCTGTTTTTT
CDR3aa: CASSYPQQGPTGELFF

abundance: few
j_gene: TRBJ2-7
d_gene: -
v_gene: TRBV4-3
CDR3nt: TGCGCCAGCAGCCAGGACCTATTGGGCCCCTACGAGCAGTACTTC
CDR3aa: CASSQDLLGPYEQYF

abundance: -
j_gene: TRBJ2-3
d_gene: TRBD2
v_gene: TRBV7-2
CDR3nt: TGTGCCAGCAGCTTCGGTGGGGGGGGCACAGATACGCAGTATTTT
CDR3aa: CASSFGGGGTDTQYF

abundance: few
j_gene: TRBJ2-2
d_gene: TRBD2
v_gene: TRBV4-2
CDR3nt: TGTGCCAGCAGCCAAGTTAACGGGGGGGCCACCGGGGAGCTGTTTTTT
CDR3aa: CASSQVNGGATGELFF

abundance: -
j_gene: TRBJ2-6
d_gene: -
v_gene: TRBV5-1
CDR3nt: TGCGCCAGCAGCTTGACAGGGATGGGCTCTGGGGCCAACGTCCTGACTTTC
CDR3aa: CASSLTGMGSGANVLTF

abundance: many
j_gene: TRBJ1-2
d_gene: TRBD1
v_gene: TRBV12-3/TRBV12-4
CDR3nt: TGTGCCAGCAGTAGGACAGGTTTCTATGGCTACACCTTC
CDR3aa: CASSRTGFYGYTF

abundance: -
j_gene: TRBJ1-2
d_gene: -
v_gene: TRBV12-3/TRBV12-4
CDR3nt: TGTGCCAGCAGTTTTCGACAGAGCTATGGCTACACCTTC
CDR3aa: CASSFRQSYGYTF

abundance: few
j_gene: TRBJ1-4
d_gene: TRBD1
v_gene: TRBV18
CDR3nt: TGTGCCAGCTCACGGGACAGGCAAGGGGCCTATGAAAAACTGTTTTTT
CDR3aa: CASSRDRQGAYEKLFF

abundance: -
j_gene: TRBJ2-5
d_gene: -
v_gene: TRBV20-1
CDR3nt: TGCAGTACCGGGAACAACCAAGAGACCCAGTACTTC
CDR3aa: CSTGNNQETQYF

abundance: few
j_gene: TRBJ1-6
d_gene: -
v_gene: TRBV20-1
CDR3nt: TGCAGTGCTAGAGATGGGGTCCTCGGGAGGGGCTCCTATAATTCACCCCTCCACTTT
CDR3aa: CSARDGVLGRGSYNSPLHF

abundance: -
j_gene: TRBJ2-7
d_gene: -
v_gene: TRBV19
CDR3nt: TGTGCCAGTAGTATCCAGGGGAATAATGGCTACGAGCAGTACTTC
CDR3aa: CASSIQGNNGYEQYF

abundance: -
j_gene: TRBJ1-3
d_gene: TRBD1
v_gene: TRBV29-1
CDR3nt: TGCAGCGTTGGAGAGGGACAGGCTGGAAACACCATATATTTT
CDR3aa: CSVGEGQAGNTIYF

abundance: -
j_gene: TRBJ2-5
d_gene: -
v_gene: TRBV5-4
CDR3nt: TGTGCCAGCAGCTTGGTGGGGAAACAAGAGACCCAGTACTTC
CDR3aa: CASSLVGKQETQYF

abundance: many
j_gene: TRBJ2-3
d_gene: -
v_gene: TRBV6-5
CDR3nt: TGTGCCAGCAGTTGGACGGACCAAGAGACGCAGTATTTT
CDR3aa: CASSWTDQETQYF

abundance: -
j_gene: TRBJ2-2
d_gene: -
v_gene: TRBV6-1
CDR3nt: TGTGCCAGCAGGGTTAACTTGTCCGGGGAGCTGTTTTTT
CDR3aa: CASRVNLSGELFF

abundance: few
j_gene: TRBJ1-2
d_gene: -
v_gene: TRBV27
CDR3nt: TGTGCCAGCAGTTTATCGGGACCGGGTGGGTATGGCTACACCTTC
CDR3aa: CASSLSGPGGYGYTF

abundance: few
j_gene: TRBJ2-1
d_gene: -
v_gene: TRBV20-1
CDR3nt: TGCAGTGCTGTCTTTGACAATGAGCAGTTCTTC
CDR3aa: CSAVFDNEQFF

abundance: few
j_gene: TRBJ1-1
d_gene: -
v_gene: TRBV20-1
CDR3nt: TGCAGTGCTAGAGTCGTGAACACTGAAGCTTTCTTT
CDR3aa: CSARVVNTEAFF

abundance: few
j_gene: TRBJ2-5
d_gene: TRBD1
v_gene: TRBV29-1
CDR3nt: TGCAGCGTTGGACAGGGGGTCGAGACCCAGTACTTC
CDR3aa: CSVGQGVETQYF

abundance: -
j_gene: TRBJ2-7
d_gene: -
v_gene: TRBV7-2
CDR3nt: TGTGCCAGCAGCTTACGATCGGGACAAACTTACGAGCAGTACTTC
CDR3aa: CASSLRSGQTYEQYF

abundance: -
j_gene: TRBJ2-5
d_gene: TRBD2
v_gene: TRBV30
CDR3nt: TGTGCGATGGAGCGGGGACAAGAGACCCAGTACTTC
CDR3aa: CAMERGQETQYF

abundance: many
j_gene: TRBJ1-6
d_gene: TRBD1
v_gene: TRBV12-3/TRBV12-4
CDR3nt: TGTGCCAGCAGTTTGACAGGGGGCGGAAATTCACCCCTCCACTTT
CDR3aa: CASSLTGGGNSPLHF

abundance: -
j_gene: TRBJ2-7
d_gene: -
v_gene: TRBV6-5
CDR3nt: TGTGCCAGCGGGCGACAGACCTACGAGCAGTACTTC
CDR3aa: CASGRQTYEQYF

abundance: few
j_gene: TRBJ1-3
d_gene: TRBD1
v_gene: TRBV12-3/TRBV12-4
CDR3nt: TGTGCCAGCAGACCCGGGACAGCCGGGGACACCATATATTTT
CDR3aa: CASRPGTAGDTIYF

abundance: many
j_gene: TRBJ1-2
d_gene: TRBD1
v_gene: TRBV4-3
CDR3nt: TGCGCCAGCAGCTCCAGTACAGGGGCATACTATGGCTACACCTTC
CDR3aa: CASSSSTGAYYGYTF

abundance: few
j_gene: TRBJ2-5
d_gene: TRBD2
v_gene: TRBV29-1
CDR3nt: TGCAGCGTTGATTACCGGGGGGGCAAGGAGACCCAGTACTTC
CDR3aa: CSVDYRGGKETQYF

abundance: few
j_gene: TRBJ2-2
d_gene: -
v_gene: TRBV6-5
CDR3nt: TGTGCCAGCAGTTACGGGACATTTGACACCGGGGAGCTGTTTTTT
CDR3aa: CASSYGTFDTGELFF

abundance: -
j_gene: TRBJ2-1
d_gene: TRBD2
v_gene: TRBV7-9
CDR3nt: TGTGCCAGCAGCACGGGACTAGCGGGAGGGCTAGATGAGCAGTTCTTC
CDR3aa: CASSTGLAGGLDEQFF

abundance: few
j_gene: TRBJ2-7
d_gene: -
v_gene: TRBV6-2/TRBV6-3
CDR3nt: TGTGCCACCTACAGCCAGTACCCCTACGAGCAGTACTTC
CDR3aa: CATYSQYPYEQYF